The 16 T cell receptor beta chains below all came from one sample that was sequenced in a study of T cells in localized non-small cell lung cancer. The assay was immunoSEQ multiplex PCR, and TCRdb's table has in-frame clones only and misses some. In the table there are 10,000 to 12,000 clones, roughly half of which are singletons. The sample in question was lymph node tissue, obtained before any cancer treatment. Source of these receptors: a woman aged 40 to 75 with stage II squamous cell lung carcinoma.

The gene calls are TRBV11-3 and TRBJ1-2; 7 nucleotides match TRBD1. Germline CDR1 reads SGHNT; CDR2 reads YENEEA. The CDR3 extends over 15 amino acids. V lost 3 bases and J lost 8; bases outside the gene matches: 12. The CDR3 DNA reads as TGTGCCAGCAGCTTGAAGACAGGGCGGGTTCGGGGCTACACCTTC. Protein product: CASSLKTGRVRGYTF.

As for this clone: Relative to the germline gene, one junction end is altered; a read error may explain this. V is TRBV11-3 and J is TRBJ2-5; D is unresolved. CDR3 length: 14 amino acids. In germline, CDR1 is SGHNT, CDR2 YENEEA. CDR3 loop: CASSLGVSPETQYF. The DNA of the CDR3 is TGTGCTAGCAGCTTAGGTGTGTCCCCGGAGACCCAGTACTTC.

This clone was observed a single time. The gene calls are TRBV5-1 and TRBJ1-2, with 9 nucleotides matching TRBD1. The V and J ends lost 2 bases and 4 bases, in that order; junction bases with no gene match: 3. In germline, CDR1 is SGHRS, CDR2 YFSETQ. This CDR3 comprises 14 residues. The CDR3 sequence is CASSFGTGPYGYTF. The CDR3 DNA reads TGCGCCAGCAGCTTCGGGACAGGGCCCTATGGCTACACCTTC.

This chain joins TRBV30 and TRBJ2-7, with a weak D call TRBD2 (5 bases). Germline loops: CDR1 GTSNPN, CDR2 SVGIG (reference sequence). V shed 0 bases and J shed 0 bases, with 12 bases lying between them. The CDR3 totals 15 residues. The CDR3 region is CAWSVPGVSSYEQYF. CDR3 coding DNA: TGTGCCTGGAGTGTACCCGGGGTAAGCTCCTACGAGCAGTACTTC.

This clone is categorized as medium-sized. V and J are TRBV11-3 and TRBJ1-4; possible D gene TRBD1, 5 bases. V gave up 1 base and J gave up 6 bases, with 12 bases separating them. This CDR3 comprises 15 residues. Germline loops: CDR1 SGHNT, CDR2 YENEEA. For the CDR3, the DNA is TGTGCCAGCAGCTTAGTTGGACAAGCTCATGAAAAACTGTTTTTT. It translates to CASSLVGQAHEKLFF.

This clone was seen once. V is TRBV14 and J is TRBJ2-1; D ambiguous. From germline, CDR1 is SGHDN and CDR2 FVKESK. With 6 bases removed from V and 0 bases from J, the gap between germline ends came to 12 bases. This CDR3 has 15 residues. The CDR3 is CASSKGWGSYNEQFF. The CDR3 nucleotides read TGTGCCAGCAGTAAGGGCTGGGGCTCCTACAATGAGCAGTTCTTC.

V gene TRBV19 combines with J gene TRBJ2-7; 8 bases match TRBD1. The CDR3 runs to 13 residues. Germline V gene data show CDR1 as LNHDA and CDR2 as SQIVND (reference sequence). The V and J ends lost 4 bases and 9 bases, in that order; junction bases with no gene match: 8. As DNA, the CDR3 is TGTGCCAGTAGTACGGACAGGGTTAGCGGGCAGTACTTC. Translation gives CASSTDRVSGQYF. Looking up the rest from reference TRBV19 and TRBJ2-7 gives the full variable domain: DGGITQSPKYLFRKEGQNVTLSCEQNLNHDAMYWYRQDPGQGLRLIYYSQIVNDFQKGDIAEGYSVSREKKESFPLTVTSAQKNPTAFYLCASSTDRVSGQYFGPGTRLTVT.

The rearrangement uses TRBV30 and TRBJ1-1; 9 nucleotides agree with TRBD1. This CDR3 is built from 14 residues. The J segment lost 1 base and the V segment lost 4 bases, leaving 4 bases of the junction unmatched. Germline CDR1 reads GTSNPN; CDR2 reads SVGIG (reference sequence). The CDR3 protein is CAWKGQGANTEAFF. The CDR3 DNA sequence: TGTGCCTGGAAGGGACAGGGCGCGAACACTGAAGCTTTCTTT.

This clone was picked up a small number of times. This chain uses TRBV18 with TRBJ2-1, with 11 nucleotides matching TRBD2. This CDR3 comprises 15 residues. The trim removed 6 bases at V and 6 bases at J, leaving 7 bases unmatched. Per the germline V gene, CDR1 is KGHSH and CDR2 is LQKENI. Here the CDR3 reads CASSPGTSGPNEQFF. The CDR3 DNA follows: TGTGCCAGCTCGCCCGGGACTAGCGGCCCCAATGAGCAGTTCTTC.

The chain is built from TRBV28 and TRBJ1-4; TRBD1 aligns across 7 bases. The CDR3 has 15 amino acids. V was pared by 7 bases and J by 3 bases, with 8 bases of the junction left unmatched. CDR1 and CDR2 (germline): MDHEN, SYDVKM. CDR3: CASKPQGGSNEKLFF. The CDR3 region has the DNA TGTGCCAGCAAACCTCAGGGGGGGTCTAATGAAAAACTGTTTTTT.

The chain uses TRBV19 and TRBJ1-5, with 10 bases fitting TRBD1. Trimming took 5 bases from V and 9 from J; bases not matched to a gene: 7. Germline V gene lookup returns CDR1 LNHDA and CDR2 SQIVND (reference sequence). The CDR3 is made up of 14 amino acids. Here the CDR3 DNA reads TGTGCCAGTAGTCCAGGACAGGGGGTGAGGCCCCAGCATTTT. Amino acid sequence: CASSPGQGVRPQHF.

Only a few counts were recorded for this clone. The CDR3 region has the DNA TGTGCCAGCAACAAGGACAGTAATGAAAAACTGTTTTTT. It codes for CASNKDSNEKLFF. The rearrangement links TRBV9 to TRBJ1-4; TRBD1 is a possible D gene (6 bases). Germline V lookup: CDR1 SGDLS, CDR2 YYNGEE. The CDR3 extends over 13 amino acids. V gave up 6 bases and J gave up 4 bases, with 10 bases separating them.

The CDR3 sequence: CAWSRGQLNTEAFF. In DNA, the CDR3 is TGTGCCTGGAGTAGAGGACAGTTGAACACTGAAGCTTTCTTT. The chain joins TRBV30 to TRBJ1-1, with D possibly being TRBD1 (6 bases). Trimming took off 2 bases at V and 0 bases at J, with 10 bases between the two ends. The CDR3 loop spans 14 amino acids. The germline V gene has CDR1 GTSNPN and CDR2 SVGIG (reference sequence).

The genes are TRBV30 and TRBJ1-3; tentative D call: TRBD1 (5 bases). CDR1 and CDR2 from the germline V gene are GTSNPN and SVGIG (reference sequence). The CDR3 totals 13 residues. The CDR3 is CAGGVVAGNTIYF. The CDR3 region has the DNA TGTGCTGGAGGGGTAGTAGCTGGAAACACCATATATTTT.

This clone is medium-sized (0.01 to 0.1%) by share. The chain has TRBV6-8 and TRBJ2-4, with unresolved D. The V end was cut by 4 bases, the J end by 10 bases, with 14 bases between. Germline values: CDR1 MNHGY, CDR2 SAAAGT. The CDR3 extends over 13 amino acids. CDR3 in amino acids: CASSSSRQAIQYF. Written as DNA, the CDR3 is TGTGCCAGCAGTTCTTCCAGGCAGGCAATTCAGTACTTC.

There are a few counts of this clone. The CDR3 here is CASSPFGQGATIGKTEAFF. CDR3 nucleotides: TGCGCCAGCAGCCCTTTTGGACAGGGGGCGACTATAGGGAAAACTGAAGCTTTCTTT. The gene calls are TRBV5-1 and TRBJ1-1, with 11 bases aligning to TRBD1. Germline-derived CDR1 and CDR2 are SGHRS and YFSETQ. V shed 4 bases and J 5 bases; nucleotides not matched to a gene: 19. The CDR3 is 19 amino acids.